Shown below are 21 T cell receptor beta chains from a single sample sequenced in a study of shared T cell receptors in the human thymus. TCRdb keeps only in-frame clones here, not all; method: immunoSEQ multiplex PCR. Found here are more than 550,000 clones, around 87% of them singletons; the top ten hold roughly 0.0086%. These data were also reused for a study on human thymus T cells.

Sequenced: thymocytes. The receptors were gathered from a boy in the first two years of life with a congenital heart defect.

The rearrangement uses TRBV19 and TRBJ2-2; D not certain. CDR3 length: 14 residues. The germline V gene has CDR1 LNHDA and CDR2 SQIVND (reference sequence). V shed 4 bases and J shed 1 base, with 7 bases lying between them. CDR3 sequence (DNA): TGTGCCAGTAGTACAAATCAGAACACCGGGGAGCTGTTTTTT. It is translated as CASSTNQNTGELFF.

This clone was found a few times. The V gene is TRBV15, the J gene TRBJ2-2; 12 positions agree with TRBD2. The CDR3 totals 16 residues. V shed 1 base, J shed 6 bases, and the junction held 3 bases outside the gene matches. The V gene's germline CDR1 is LNHNV and CDR2 YYDKDF (reference sequence). CDR3 residues: CATSRGLAGAAGELFF. For the CDR3, the DNA is TGTGCCACCAGCAGAGGACTAGCGGGAGCTGCCGGGGAGCTGTTTTTT.

The DNA for the CDR3 is TGCAGCGTTGAAATCCCGGGACTAGCGGGGTTGCCAGATACGCAGTATTTT. This encodes CSVEIPGLAGLPDTQYF. V usage is TRBV29-1 and J usage is TRBJ2-3; 13 positions match TRBD2. Germline loops: CDR1 SQVTM, CDR2 ANQGSEA. Unmatched junction bases numbered 9, after V lost 2 bases and J lost 4 bases. CDR3 length: 17 residues.

Concerning this clone: Other DNA sequences in the same sample also yield this CDR3. The rearrangement links TRBV7-2 to TRBJ1-1, with D uncertain. Trimming left V 2 bases short and J 5 bases short, with 15 bases between. This CDR3 contains 15 residues. Per the germline V gene, CDR1 is SGHTA and CDR2 is FQGNSA. The CDR3 is CASSLFGVGGTEAFF. Here the CDR3 DNA reads TGTGCCAGCAGCTTATTCGGGGTCGGCGGGACTGAAGCTTTCTTT.

The chain links TRBV15 to TRBJ1-2; 7 nucleotides match TRBD1. The CDR3 is 16 residues long. The V and J ends lost 0 bases and 2 bases, in that order; junction bases with no gene match: 6. The germline V gene encodes CDR1 LNHNV and CDR2 YYDKDF (reference sequence). In nucleotides, the CDR3 is TGTGCCACCAGCAGAGATCGAGGGGGCCGAAACTATGGCTACACCTTC. It translates to CATSRDRGGRNYGYTF.

V is TRBV4-3 and J is TRBJ2-5, with 15 bases lining up with TRBD2. Germline-derived CDR1 and CDR2 are LGHNA and YSLEER. V was clipped by 1 base and J by 5 bases; unmatched bases: 17. This CDR3 has 21 residues. The CDR3: CASSQGRRTSGGASLLETQYF. The DNA for the CDR3 is TGCGCCAGCAGCCAAGGCCGGAGGACTAGCGGGGGGGCGTCTCTCTTGGAGACCCAGTACTTC.

The rearrangement uses TRBV5-4 and TRBJ2-3; TRBD2 agrees at 9 bases. The trim removed 1 base at V and 1 base at J, leaving 7 bases unmatched. The germline gives CDR1 SGHNT, CDR2 YYREEE (reference sequence). This CDR3 comprises 17 residues. CDR3 bases: TGTGCCAGCAGCTTGTTAGGTAGCGGGGGCCGCACAGATACGCAGTATTTT. Translating gives CASSLLGSGGRTDTQYF.

This clone is a singleton in its sample. This chain connects TRBV28 to TRBJ2-7; 8 bases are a match to TRBD1. After removal of 6 bases from V and 0 bases from J, the junction contained 7 bases not matched to a gene. Germline CDR1 reads MDHEN; CDR2 reads SYDVKM. The CDR3 is made up of 15 amino acids. The CDR3 DNA sequence: TGTGCCAGCAGCCACAGGGGGGAACCCTCCTACGAGCAGTACTTC. It is translated as CASSHRGEPSYEQYF.

The chain is built from TRBV6-1 and TRBJ1-5; D may be TRBD1 (5 bases). The CDR3 length is 15 residues. V was cut by 4 bases and J by 3 bases, with 13 bases left in between. Germline V gene data show CDR1 as MNHNS and CDR2 as SASEGT. For the CDR3, the DNA is TGTGCCAGCAGTGTACTTCCAGGGCACAATCAGCCCCAGCATTTT. Translated: CASSVLPGHNQPQHF.

This chain uses TRBV5-6 with TRBJ2-3; D possibly corresponds to TRBD2 (6 bases). Germline-derived CDR1 and CDR2 are SGHDT and YYEEEE. The CDR3 has 13 amino acids. V was clipped by 3 bases and J by 4 bases, with 9 bases between them. As DNA, the CDR3 is TGTGCCAGCAGCTCCTCGGGGGCAGATACGCAGTATTTT. Protein sequence: CASSSSGADTQYF.

This clone has only one observation. V and J are TRBV29-1 and TRBJ2-2; 14 nucleotides match TRBD2. The CDR3 runs 18 residues. V lost 5 bases and J lost 7; bases outside the gene matches: 15. Germline V gene data show CDR1 as SQVTM and CDR2 as ANQGSEA. CDR3 in amino acids: CSVITLGLAGALGGELFF. CDR3 nucleotides: TGCAGCGTTATTACCCTGGGACTAGCGGGAGCCCTCGGCGGGGAGCTGTTTTTT.

A single count supports this clone. The chain joins TRBV10-3 to TRBJ2-3; TRBD1 might be the D (5 bases). Germline-derived CDR1 and CDR2 are ENHRY and SYGVKD. The CDR3 has 16 amino acids. Deletions cut 5 bases from V and 2 bases from J, with 17 bases between. The CDR3, as DNA: TGTGCCATCAGTCACGAGTCAGGCAGGGACACAGATACGCAGTATTTT. Protein product: CAISHESGRDTDTQYF.

The chain is built from TRBV28 and TRBJ2-6; D uncertain. CDR3 size: 16 residues. The V end was cut by 7 bases, the J end by 0 bases, with 13 bases between. From germline, CDR1 is MDHEN and CDR2 SYDVKM. CDR3 in amino acids: CASTLSLVSGANVLTF. In DNA form, the CDR3 reads TGTGCCAGCACCCTGAGCCTGGTCTCTGGGGCCAACGTCCTGACTTTC.

The CDR3 region has the DNA TGTGCCTGGAGTAATCGGGGACTAGCGGGCGAAAGCTCCTACGAGCAGTACTTC. It encodes CAWSNRGLAGESSYEQYF. V gene TRBV30 combines with J gene TRBJ2-7; 12 bases are a match to TRBD2. CDR1 and CDR2 from the germline V gene are GTSNPN and SVGIG (reference sequence). The junction had 11 bases not matched to a gene; V was cut back by 2 bases and J by 0 bases. The CDR3 extends over 18 amino acids.

The count of this clone is one. The V call is TRBV28, the J call TRBJ1-4; 12 bases line up with TRBD1. This CDR3 is built from 14 residues. Germline CDR1 and CDR2: MDHEN and SYDVKM. V gave up 7 bases and J gave up 8 bases; unmatched junction bases: 5. This CDR3 is CASTRGTGGEKLFF. For the CDR3, the DNA is TGTGCCAGCACGAGGGGGACAGGGGGCGAAAAACTGTTTTTT.

The chain combines TRBV6-4 with TRBJ2-7; 11 bases agree with TRBD2. Germline V lookup: CDR1 MRHNA, CDR2 SNTAGT. Trimming cost V 1 base and J 5 bases; bases outside gene matches: 10. The CDR3 is 17 residues long. DNA for the CDR3: TGTGCCAGCAGTGACTGGCCGGGATTAGCGGGAGGGGACGAGCAGTACTTC. Encoded protein: CASSDWPGLAGGDEQYF.

The genes are TRBV2 and TRBJ2-7; perhaps TRBD2 as D (6 bases). Trimming removed 4 bases from V and 3 bases from J, with 19 bases in between. Germline V gene lookup returns CDR1 SNHLY and CDR2 FYNNEI. The CDR3 has 16 amino acids. Here the CDR3 DNA reads TGTGCCAGCAGTGTACACGGGGCGGGATCTTACTACGAGCAGTACTTC. It yields the protein CASSVHGAGSYYEQYF. Full variable domain (rest looked up from reference TRBV2 and TRBJ2-7): EPEVTQTPSHQVTQMGQEVILRCVPISNHLYFYWYRQILGQKVEFLVSFYNNEISEKSEIFDDQFSVERPDGSNFTLKIRSTKLEDSAMYFCASSVHGAGSYYEQYFGPGTRLTVT.

This chain connects TRBV6-5 to TRBJ1-2, with 9 nucleotides matching TRBD1. V lost 5 bases, J lost 5 bases, and 3 bases stayed unmatched. The CDR3 consists of 13 residues. Germline CDR1 is MNHEY and CDR2 is SVGAGI. CDR3 in DNA: TGTGCCAGCAGTCTCGGGACAGGGTATGGCTACACCTTC. Residues: CASSLGTGYGYTF.

CDR3 loop: CASSIMQRGANNSPLHF. The CDR3 coding sequence is TGTGCCAGTAGTATAATGCAGCGGGGGGCTAATAATTCACCCCTCCACTTT. The chain recombines TRBV19 with TRBJ1-6, with a weak D call TRBD1 (6 bases). The CDR3 runs to 17 residues. The germline gives CDR1 LNHDA, CDR2 SQIVND (reference sequence). Trimming removed 2 bases from V and 5 bases from J, with 16 bases in between.

The CDR3 nucleotides read TGTGCCAGCAGCCTGGACAGGATTAACACCGGGGAGCTGTTTTTT. Translation gives CASSLDRINTGELFF. V and J are TRBV7-2 and TRBJ2-2; 7 nucleotides match TRBD1. The ends lost 5 bases at V and 2 bases at J; junction bases unmatched: 5. The germline V gene encodes CDR1 SGHTA and CDR2 FQGNSA. The CDR3 is made up of 15 amino acids.

The V gene is TRBV1, the J gene TRBJ2-2; the table assigns TRBD2, which was not confirmed against the DNA. TRBV1 is recorded as a pseudogene. CDR3 length equals 22 residues. The CDR3 protein is CTSSQGDFSRRGIAGVTGELFF. The DNA for the CDR3 is TGCACCAGCAGCCAAGGAGATTTCTCGCGTAGGGGGATAGCGGGGGTTACCGGGGAGCTGTTTTTT.